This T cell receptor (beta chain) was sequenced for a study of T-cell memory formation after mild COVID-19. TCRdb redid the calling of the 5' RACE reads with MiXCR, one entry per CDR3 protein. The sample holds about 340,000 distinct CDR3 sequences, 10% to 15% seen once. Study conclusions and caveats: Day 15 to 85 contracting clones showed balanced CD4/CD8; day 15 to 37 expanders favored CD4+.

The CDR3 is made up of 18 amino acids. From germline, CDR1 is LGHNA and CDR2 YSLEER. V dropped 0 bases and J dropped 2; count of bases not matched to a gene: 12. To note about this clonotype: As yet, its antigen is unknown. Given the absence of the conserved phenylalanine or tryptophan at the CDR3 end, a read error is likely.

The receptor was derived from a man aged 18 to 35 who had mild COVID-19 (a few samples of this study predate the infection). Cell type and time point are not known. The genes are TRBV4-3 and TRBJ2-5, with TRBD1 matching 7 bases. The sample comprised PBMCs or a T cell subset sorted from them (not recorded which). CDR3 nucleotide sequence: TGCGCCAGCAGCCAAGAATTTCTACAGGGGTTCCCACAAGAGACCCAGTACTTA. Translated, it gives CASSQEFLQGFPQETQYL.